This entry lists 30 T cell receptor beta chains sequenced from one sample in a study of cytomegalovirus exposure and HLA in healthy donors. PCR employed 60 Vbeta and 13 Jbeta primers. Clones were sequenced by immunoSEQ multiplex PCR, and TCRdb holds only the in-frame ones, with some missing. The data show 100,000 to 150,000 clones, roughly 73% seen once. Source material: PBMCs. The receptors were sampled from a man aged 55 to 70 in good health and CMV-seropositive.

This clone came up a few times. The chain carries TRBV2 and TRBJ2-3; TRBD2 might be the D (5 bases). Per germline, CDR1 SNHLY and CDR2 FYNNEI. V was pared by 3 bases and J by 6 bases, with 13 bases between. The CDR3 spans 14 residues. CDR3 loop: CASSEGDFRDTQYF. The DNA of the CDR3 is TGTGCCAGCAGTGAGGGAGATTTTCGCGATACGCAGTATTTT.

This clone was seen only a few times. As DNA, the CDR3 is TGCGCCAGCAGCTCTGGGGGCCGCTCCTACGAGCAGTACTTC. Amino acids: CASSSGGRSYEQYF. The chain joins TRBV5-1 to TRBJ2-7; possible D gene TRBD1, 6 bases. Trimming removed 3 bases at V and 0 bases at J, with 10 bases between. Germline V lookup: CDR1 SGHRS, CDR2 YFSETQ. This CDR3 has 14 amino acids.

The rearrangement joins TRBV5-4 to TRBJ2-1; tentative D call: TRBD1 (6 bases). Germline V gene sequence: CDR1 SGHNT, CDR2 YYREEE (reference sequence). Trimming removed 0 bases at V and 7 bases at J, with 11 bases between. The CDR3 loop spans 14 amino acids. Written as DNA, the CDR3 is TGTGCCAGCAGCTTGGAGCAGGGGTGGAATGAGCAGTTCTTC. Protein: CASSLEQGWNEQFF.

This clone was seen a handful of times. The gene calls are TRBV2 and TRBJ2-1; tentatively, D is TRBD2 (6 bases). The CDR3 loop spans 13 amino acids. Germline lookup yields CDR1 SNHLY and CDR2 FYNNEI. Trimming pared 6 bases from V and 8 bases from J, leaving 14 bases between. This chain's CDR3 is CASRGPLADEQFF. The CDR3 nucleotides are TGTGCCAGCAGGGGACCATTAGCGGATGAGCAGTTCTTC. The variable domain in full, completed from reference TRBV2 and TRBJ2-1, reads EPEVTQTPSHQVTQMGQEVILRCVPISNHLYFYWYRQILGQKVEFLVSFYNNEISEKSEIFDDQFSVERPDGSNFTLKIRSTKLEDSAMYFCASRGPLADEQFFGPGTRLTVL.

This clone was seen a handful of times. The chain links TRBV6-1 to TRBJ1-3; D gene uncertain. Trimming cost V 5 bases and J 3 bases, with 14 bases left between them. The CDR3 has 15 residues. CDR1 and CDR2 from the germline V gene are MNHNS and SASEGT. CDR3 residues: CASSLNSLGGNTIYF. The CDR3 nucleotides read TGTGCCAGCAGTCTTAATAGTCTAGGTGGAAACACCATATATTTT.

The V and J genes are TRBV5-1 and TRBJ2-5; 12 nucleotides line up with TRBD2. This CDR3 spans 15 amino acids. The V segment lost 0 bases and the J segment 4 bases; nucleotides outside the gene matches: 1. From germline, CDR1 is SGHRS and CDR2 YFSETQ. The CDR3 DNA reads TGCGCCAGCAGCTTGGCTAGCGGGGGGGGAGAGACCCAGTACTTC. Protein product: CASSLASGGGETQYF. Using reference TRBV5-1 and TRBJ2-5 for the parts outside the CDR3, the full variable domain is KAGVTQTPRYLIKTRGQQVTLSCSPISGHRSVSWYQQTPGQGLQFLFEYFSETQRNKGNFPGRFSGRQFSNSRSEMNVSTLELGDSALYLCASSLASGGGETQYFGPGTRLLVL.

The rearrangement links TRBV9 to TRBJ1-3; no clear D gene. This CDR3 region has 15 residues. V was shortened by 0 bases and J by 3 bases, with 10 bases between the two germline ends. From germline, CDR1 is SGDLS and CDR2 YYNGEE. This chain's CDR3 is CASSVATGSGNTIYF. CDR3 nucleotides: TGTGCCAGCAGCGTAGCTACCGGGAGTGGAAACACCATATATTTT.

The chain is built from TRBV7-6 and TRBJ2-5; the D is unclear. The V gene lost 1 base and the J gene lost 5 bases, with 14 bases spanning the gap. The CDR3 spans 15 residues. Germline V gene sequence: CDR1 SGHVS, CDR2 FNYEAQ. The CDR3 protein is CASSLVGSPVETQYF. CDR3 DNA sequence: TGTGCCAGCAGCTTAGTAGGTAGCCCCGTGGAGACCCAGTACTTC.

The chain combines TRBV5-1 with TRBJ1-2; weak D call: TRBD1 (5 bases). The V gene's germline CDR1 is SGHRS and CDR2 YFSETQ. Trimming shortened V by 9 bases and J by 8 bases, and 23 bases separated the two germline ends. CDR3 size: 14 residues. This CDR3 reads CATPLGRSQEGYTF. CDR3 bases: TGCGCCACCCCGTTGGGGCGCTCCCAGGAGGGCTACACCTTC.

The rearrangement joins TRBV2 to TRBJ2-3, with TRBD2 identical over 13 bases. This CDR3 region has 16 residues. Looked up from germline, CDR1 is SNHLY and CDR2 is FYNNEI. V lost 6 bases and J lost 8; bases outside the gene matches: 11. As DNA, the CDR3 is TGTGCCAGCAGACCTCGACTAGCGGGGGGCTCTGGTACGCAGTATTTT. Translation: CASRPRLAGGSGTQYF.

The rearrangement links TRBV5-1 to TRBJ1-4; 7 bases align to TRBD1. V dropped 0 bases and J dropped 1; count of bases not matched to a gene: 0. The CDR3 has 15 amino acids. Per the germline V gene, CDR1 is SGHRS and CDR2 is YFSETQ. The chain's CDR3 is CASSLGDRTNEKLFF. CDR3 coding DNA: TGCGCCAGCAGCTTGGGGGACAGAACTAATGAAAAACTGTTTTTT.

This chain connects TRBV5-8 to TRBJ1-3; D perhaps matches TRBD1 (5 bases). This CDR3 is built from 15 residues. Trimming took off 4 bases at V and 0 bases at J, with 11 bases between the two ends. Germline V gene sequence: CDR1 SGHTS, CDR2 YDEGEE. The CDR3: CASSPTGYSGNTIYF. For the CDR3, the DNA is TGTGCCAGCAGCCCCACAGGCTACTCTGGAAACACCATATATTTT.

J is TRBJ2-3 and V is TRBV7-3; D gene uncertain. The CDR3 has 13 amino acids. Trimming stripped 2 bases from V and 2 bases from J, with 5 bases between. Germline loops: CDR1 SGHTA, CDR2 FQGTGA. CDR3 in amino acids: CASSLGLTDTQYF. Written as DNA, the CDR3 is TGTGCCAGCAGCTTAGGCCTCACAGATACGCAGTATTTT. The full variable domain, its missing parts supplied by reference TRBV7-3 and TRBJ2-3, is GAGVSQTPSNKVTEKGKYVELRCDPISGHTALYWYRQSLGQGPEFLIYFQGTGAADDSGLPNDRFFAVRPEGSVSTLKIQRTERGDSAVYLCASSLGLTDTQYFGPGTRLTVL.

V and J are TRBV7-3 and TRBJ1-2, with a weak D call TRBD1 (6 bases). Germline CDR1 and CDR2: SGHTA and FQGTGA. Trimming took off 5 bases at V and 4 bases at J, with 14 bases between the two ends. The CDR3 runs 14 residues. The CDR3 DNA reads TGTGCCAGCAGCCGGCCGGGACACAGCTATGGCTACACCTTC. It codes for CASSRPGHSYGYTF.

The rearrangement joins TRBV6-6 to TRBJ2-7; 8 bases fit TRBD1. CDR1 and CDR2 from the germline V gene are MNHNY and SVGAGI (reference sequence). The CDR3 extends over 14 amino acids. Losses at the gene ends were 1 base for V and 6 bases for J; bases not matched to a gene: 5. The CDR3 loop reads CASSYLDRGGEQYF. For the CDR3, the DNA is TGTGCCAGCAGTTACTTAGACAGGGGAGGCGAGCAGTACTTC.

The chain employs TRBV11-2 and TRBJ2-5, with TRBD1 matching 7 bases. This CDR3 region has 13 residues. After removal of 5 bases from V and 5 bases from J, the junction contained 5 bases not matched to a gene. CDR1 is SGHAT, CDR2 FQNNGV, per germline. CDR3 nucleotides: TGTGCCAGCAGCGACAGGGTCGGGGAGACCCAGTACTTC. Translated, it gives CASSDRVGETQYF.

The chain uses TRBV2 and TRBJ2-7; 7 bases align to TRBD2. V lost 8 bases and J lost 12; bases outside the gene matches: 16. CDR3 length equals 13 residues. The V gene's germline CDR1 is SNHLY and CDR2 FYNNEI. For the CDR3, the DNA is TGTGCCAGCCGTCTATTGGACGGTTGGGGGGGGTACTTC. This translates into CASRLLDGWGGYF.

The chain recombines TRBV2 with TRBJ1-5; D remains ambiguous. The CDR3 sequence is 14 residues long. CDR1 and CDR2 (germline): SNHLY, FYNNEI. Between the trimmed V and J ends, which lost 7 bases and 2 bases, there was a span of 12 bases. The CDR3, as DNA: TGTGCCAGCAACCGGGAGCGCCGCAATCAGCCCCAGCATTTT. Amino acids: CASNRERRNQPQHF.

The genes are TRBV7-8 and TRBJ2-3; TRBD1 is a possible D gene (6 bases). Germline values: CDR1 SGHVS, CDR2 FQNEAQ. The CDR3 extends over 17 amino acids. Trimming shortened V by 2 bases and J by 10 bases, and 25 bases separated the two germline ends. The CDR3 sequence is CASSLLPGAGARYAQYF. The CDR3 DNA follows: TGTGCCAGCAGCTTATTACCCGGCGCAGGGGCTAGATATGCGCAGTATTTT.

The chain has TRBV30 and TRBJ1-5, with D possibly being TRBD1 (5 bases). V gave up 0 bases and J gave up 4 bases, with 25 bases separating them. This CDR3 is 19 amino acids long. The germline gives CDR1 GTSNPN, CDR2 SVGIG (reference sequence). This CDR3 is CAWSVWSGDLTAGNQPQHF. CDR3 in DNA: TGTGCCTGGAGTGTCTGGAGCGGGGACCTCACGGCGGGTAATCAGCCCCAGCATTTT.

This clone has a handful of counts. The V gene is TRBV11-2, the J gene TRBJ1-2; 7 nucleotides agree with TRBD1. CDR1 and CDR2 (germline): SGHAT, FQNNGV. The CDR3 covers 13 residues. Losses at the gene ends were 5 bases for V and 6 bases for J; bases not matched to a gene: 6. The CDR3 DNA reads TGTGCCAGCAGCCTTAGGGGGCGGGATGGCTACACCTTC. It encodes CASSLRGRDGYTF.

The chain recombines TRBV28 with TRBJ2-6, with D possibly being TRBD1 (6 bases). This CDR3 contains 16 residues. Germline CDR1 is MDHEN and CDR2 is SYDVKM. V shed 2 bases and J shed 0 bases, with 8 bases lying between them. CDR3 residues: CASSLTGISGANVLTF. CDR3 nucleotide sequence: TGTGCCAGCAGTTTAACAGGGATCTCTGGGGCCAACGTCCTGACTTTC.

The chain has TRBV4-1 and TRBJ1-2; perhaps TRBD1 as D (5 bases). Germline CDR1 reads MGHRA; CDR2 reads YSYEKL. There are 14 residues in the CDR3. V gave up 0 bases and J gave up 4 bases, with 9 bases separating them. CDR3 protein: CASSQEGDGYGYTF. The CDR3 nucleotides read TGCGCCAGCAGCCAAGAAGGGGATGGCTATGGCTACACCTTC.

The chain carries TRBV11-2 and TRBJ1-5; D unresolved. Germline values: CDR1 SGHAT, CDR2 FQNNGV. V lost 0 bases and J lost 6, with 12 bases in between. This CDR3 spans 15 amino acids. The DNA for the CDR3 is TGTGCCAGCAGCTTAGAACCGGGTTTGGTTCAGCCCCAGCATTTT. Amino acids: CASSLEPGLVQPQHF.

The J gene is TRBJ2-3, the V gene TRBV19; D remains ambiguous. Germline loops: CDR1 LNHDA, CDR2 SQIVND (reference sequence). V was clipped by 5 bases and J by 6 bases, with 15 bases between them. This CDR3 spans 14 amino acids. The CDR3 loop is CASSRTRQLDTQYF. CDR3 bases: TGTGCCAGTAGTCGTACACGCCAGTTGGATACGCAGTATTTT.

The J gene is TRBJ1-1, the V gene TRBV5-1; weak D call: TRBD1 (5 bases). V was trimmed by 5 bases and J by 0 bases, leaving 20 bases between them. The germline V gene encodes CDR1 SGHRS and CDR2 YFSETQ. This CDR3 has 17 amino acids. The CDR3: CASRSEGQLLMNTEAFF. The CDR3, as DNA: TGCGCCAGCAGATCGGAGGGGCAACTCCTCATGAACACTGAAGCTTTCTTT.

The gene calls are TRBV6-6 and TRBJ1-2; 11 nucleotides match TRBD1. The V and J ends lost 6 bases and 6 bases, in that order; junction bases with no gene match: 6. Germline V gene sequence: CDR1 MNHNY, CDR2 SVGAGI (reference sequence). CDR3 length: 14 amino acids. The DNA of the CDR3 is TGTGCCAGCAGCATAGGACAGGGGGCACATGGCTACACCTTC. Amino acid sequence: CASSIGQGAHGYTF.

The chain has TRBV5-1 and TRBJ2-1, with TRBD1 identical over 8 bases. The V gene's germline CDR1 is SGHRS and CDR2 YFSETQ. Germline trimming cut 3 bases from V and 6 bases from J; bases unmatched to any gene: 5. The CDR3 runs 14 residues. The CDR3 reads CASSSQGAGNEQFF. The CDR3 bases are TGCGCCAGCAGCTCCCAGGGGGCGGGCAATGAGCAGTTCTTC. Variable domain in full (rest from reference TRBV5-1 and TRBJ2-1): KAGVTQTPRYLIKTRGQQVTLSCSPISGHRSVSWYQQTPGQGLQFLFEYFSETQRNKGNFPGRFSGRQFSNSRSEMNVSTLELGDSALYLCASSSQGAGNEQFFGPGTRLTVL.

This clone was seen a single time. The gene calls are TRBV4-1 and TRBJ2-5; D unresolved. Trimming cost V 0 bases and J 4 bases, with 9 bases left between them. Per germline, CDR1 MGHRA and CDR2 YSYEKL. The CDR3 has 14 residues. The CDR3 protein is CASSQERRGETQYF. As DNA, the CDR3 is TGCGCCAGCAGCCAAGAGAGACGAGGAGAGACCCAGTACTTC.

J is TRBJ1-1 and V is TRBV18, with D unclear. Germline V CDR1 and CDR2: KGHSH, LQKENI. This CDR3 has 14 residues. V dropped 3 bases and J dropped 3 bases, with 11 bases sitting between them. The CDR3 nucleotides are TGTGCCAGCTCACCGGCGGGGTCCTACACTGAAGCTTTCTTT. As protein: CASSPAGSYTEAFF.